Below, one T cell receptor beta chain is given with its context. Patients with uncontrolled infections, other autoimmune diseases, pregnancy or lactation were excluded. Orbital computed tomography, thyroid ultrasound, serum thyroxine and TRAb, and clinical symptoms together informed the diagnoses. This record comes from a study of T cells in Graves' hyperthyroidism and ophthalmopathy. CDR1 and CDR2 (germline): DFQATT, SNEGSKA (reference sequence). V was trimmed by 4 bases and J by 5 bases, leaving 17 bases between them. The CDR3 is 15 amino acids. RNA transcripts served as the template for amplifying TCR beta CDR3 regions. The HTBI primer set was used in a first-round RT-PCR of the TCR CDR3. From the multiplex PCR reads, TCRdb called clonotypes with MiXCR, one entry per CDR3 protein. The sample has just over 550,000 distinct CDR3 sequences, about 43% seen once.

The receptor comes from a woman between 18 and 29 years old with Graves' hyperthyroidism. Sample: peripheral blood or thyroid tissue (not recorded which). The chain carries TRBV20-1 and TRBJ1-4; TRBD1 is a possible D gene (5 bases). The CDR3 DNA reads TGCAGTGCTACTACCTGGCCCGCAGGGAATGAAAAACTGTTTTTT. This encodes CSATTWPAGNEKLFF.